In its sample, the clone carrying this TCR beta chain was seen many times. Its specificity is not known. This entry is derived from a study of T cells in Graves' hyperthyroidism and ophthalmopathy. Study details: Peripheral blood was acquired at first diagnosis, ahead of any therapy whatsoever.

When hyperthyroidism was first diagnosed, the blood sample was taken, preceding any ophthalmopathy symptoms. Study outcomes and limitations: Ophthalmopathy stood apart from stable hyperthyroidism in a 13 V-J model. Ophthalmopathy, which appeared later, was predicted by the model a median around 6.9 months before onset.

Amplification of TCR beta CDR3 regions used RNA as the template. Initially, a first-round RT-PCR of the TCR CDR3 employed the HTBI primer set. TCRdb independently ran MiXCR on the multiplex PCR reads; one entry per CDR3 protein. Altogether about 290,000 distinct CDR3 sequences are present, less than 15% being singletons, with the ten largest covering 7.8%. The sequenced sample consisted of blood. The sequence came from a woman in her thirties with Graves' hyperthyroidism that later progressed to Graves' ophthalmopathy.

The CDR3 sequence: CATSRAADTQYF. CDR3 nucleotide sequence: TGTGCCACCAGCAGAGCGGCAGATACGCAGTATTTT. The chain links TRBV15 to TRBJ2-3, with no clear D. V gave up 1 base and J gave up 4 bases, with 3 bases separating them. This CDR3 has 12 amino acids. Germline CDR1 is LNHNV and CDR2 is YYDKDF (reference sequence).